The present T cell receptor (beta chain) was sequenced within a study of beta chain features in type 1 diabetes. General study points: Patients' naive, central memory and Treg TCRB repertoires seemed closer to one another than those of healthy donors. Cells with high TCR expression could be over-represented by cDNA sequencing. Insertions at VDJ junctions were less frequent in type 1 diabetes patients. These patients also deleted more nucleotides at the same junctions.

Sorting based on CD45RO/CCR7/CD25/CD127/CD95/CD27 separated CD4+ naive, central memory, regulatory and stem cell-like memory cells. Expressed TCRB transcripts were sequenced because the isolated RNA had all been reverse transcribed beforehand. Some clones are missing from TCRdb's copy, which holds only in-frame ones; the method was immunoSEQ multiplex PCR. This sample has about 900,000 clones, with 17% found just once. The CDR3 spans 13 residues. Germline loops: CDR1 SNHLY, CDR2 FYNNEI. V trimming: 6 bases; J trimming: 7 bases; junction bases outside the gene matches: 6. The table lists this clone with many counts. As yet, its antigen is unknown.

What was sequenced was naive CD4+ T cells from blood. The gene calls are TRBV2 and TRBJ2-4, with 7 bases fitting TRBD1. The clonotype comes from a woman under 30 in good health. The CDR3 DNA sequence: TGTGCCAGCAGGTCCGACAGGGCCAACATTCAGTACTTC. The encoded protein is CASRSDRANIQYF.